This record covers a single TCR beta chain. The antigen remains undetermined. Assay runs were performed at deep level. Sequenced by immunoSEQ multiplex PCR; TCRdb stores in-frame clones only, minus some. The sample records over 800,000 clones, approximately 92% being singletons. The data were taken from a study of shared clonotypes between healthy human individuals. Background on the study: The composition of the donors was a couple of women and a few men aged 18 to 49. Study-level findings and limits: Non-shared clonotypes were found to have lower generation probabilities than the clonotypes that were shared by all four of the sorted-subset donors.

V lost 1 base to trimming and J lost 1 base, with 7 bases between them. Germline CDR1 MNHNS, CDR2 SASEGT. The CDR3 contains 14 residues. CD45RO-negative CD8 cells positively selected for CCR7 made up the naive population, which excluded terminally differentiated effector memory CD45RA+ cells. V gene TRBV6-1 combines with J gene TRBJ2-5; unclear D gene. The sample was naive CD8+ T cells sorted from blood. This receptor was identified in a man between 25 and 39 years old in good health. The CDR3 nucleotides read TGTGCCAGCAGTGAAGATTTACTCCAAGAGACCCAGTACTTC. Its protein product is CASSEDLLQETQYF.